This TCR beta chain was profiled in a study of blood T cells in healthy people across ages. Primers used in a second PCR of roughly 6 to 11 cycles were a sample-barcoded 5' primer and a J-beta primer mix. Paired-end reads containing CDR3 totaled no fewer than 3 million for each sample. MiXCR, applied by TCRdb to the 5' RACE reads, yields one record per CDR3 protein. The sample shows more than 1,400,000 distinct CDR3 sequences, about 43% of them seen only once. The people who gave samples were healthy Caucasians from Russia, aged roughly 6 to 90. Total RNA, at least 5 micrograms per sample, came from PBMCs. This clonotype was detected only a few times. The sample was blood. This TCR was recovered from a woman between 18 and 29 years old in good health.

CDR3 residues: CASRKEGAGANVLTF. Here the CDR3 DNA reads TGTGCCAGCAGGAAAGAGGGTGCTGGGGCCAACGTCCTGACTTTC. The V call is TRBV6-5, the J call TRBJ2-6; the D gene is possibly TRBD2 (5 bases). Looked up from germline, CDR1 is MNHEY and CDR2 is SVGAGI. Trimming left V 6 bases short and J 2 bases short, with 11 bases between. The CDR3 loop spans 15 amino acids.